Listed here is a single T cell receptor beta chain. The target antigen is unknown. The sample is drawn from a study of cytomegalovirus exposure and HLA in healthy donors. PCR employed 60 Vbeta and 13 Jbeta primers. The protocol was immunoSEQ multiplex PCR, while the TCRdb copy is restricted to in-frame clones and leaves out a portion. The repertoire includes roughly 96,000 clones, about 70% of them detected once, and 13% to 15% sits in the top ten. Regarding the study as a whole: Per a prior analysis, the majority of TCR beta V segments were productive roughly 87% or roughly 30% of the time. HLA allele associations emerged for about 18,000 TCR beta sequences in a later analysis, at 0.05 false discovery rate.

This CDR3 has 15 residues. Sequencing was performed on PBMCs. The chain combines TRBV21-1 with TRBJ1-2; TRBD1, the D gene given by the table, was not confirmed from the DNA. TRBV21-1 is described as a pseudogene. The TCR sequence derives from a woman between 70 and 85 years old in good health and CMV-seropositive. CDR3: CASRREQGANYGYTF. The CDR3 DNA reads TGTGCCAGCAGGAGGGAACAGGGGGCCAACTATGGCTACACCTTC.